One and the same sample provided the 10 T cell receptor beta chains below, sequenced in a study of blood T cell repertoires in COVID-19. The repertoire was sequenced with immunoSEQ multiplex PCR; TCRdb's copy has only in-frame clones and lacks some. Of about 410,000 clones listed, approximately 91% were seen once; the top ten hold under 2%. The sequencing input was peripheral blood. These receptors were taken from a middle-aged woman with COVID-19, enrolled during active disease.

The rearrangement joins TRBV4-2 to TRBJ1-3; 9 positions match TRBD1. The CDR3 totals 16 residues. Trimming removed 4 bases from V and 0 bases from J; junction bases left unmatched: 4. The germline gives CDR1 LGHNA, CDR2 YNFKEQ. In DNA, the CDR3 is TGTGCCAGCAGCCTCGGACAGGGGTCCTCTGGAAACACCATATATTTT. This encodes CASSLGQGSSGNTIYF.

The chain links TRBV6-2 or TRBV6-3 to TRBJ1-2, with 11 bases identical to TRBD1. This CDR3 is built from 16 residues. From germline, CDR1 is MNHEY and CDR2 SVGEGT. V shed 4 bases, J shed 4 bases, and the junction held 8 bases outside the gene matches. The CDR3 region is CASSFRTGGFGYGYTF. The CDR3 DNA is TGTGCCAGCAGTTTTAGGACAGGGGGCTTCGGCTATGGCTACACCTTC.

This clone appeared a single time. This chain uses TRBV18 with TRBJ1-3; no clear D. Trimming left V 2 bases short and J 2 bases short, with 7 bases between. CDR1 and CDR2 from the germline V gene are KGHSH and LQKENI. The CDR3 runs 14 residues. CDR3: CASSPGVTGNTIYF. In DNA form, the CDR3 reads TGTGCCAGCTCACCAGGAGTCACTGGAAACACCATATATTTT.

The rearrangement uses TRBV5-1 and TRBJ1-2; 7 positions match TRBD1. Germline V gene sequence: CDR1 SGHRS, CDR2 YFSETQ. The V gene end was trimmed by 4 bases and the J gene end by 0 bases; junction bases not matched to a gene: 9. CDR3 length: 16 residues. The DNA for the CDR3 is TGCGCCAGCAGCCCTGGCACAGGGGAAGCTAACTATGGCTACACCTTC. Amino acid sequence: CASSPGTGEANYGYTF.

This chain uses TRBV6-5 with TRBJ1-4, with TRBD1 matching 9 bases. CDR1 and CDR2 (germline): MNHEY, SVGAGI. The CDR3 has 14 amino acids. J gave up 8 bases and V 5 bases, and 6 bases lay outside the gene matches. The CDR3 nucleotides read TGTGCCAGCAGTCACAGGGGGCCTTCCGAAAAACTGTTTTTT. As protein: CASSHRGPSEKLFF.

This sequence joins TRBV5-4 and TRBJ2-1, with D possibly TRBD2 on 6 matching bases. Trimming pared 4 bases from V and 6 bases from J, leaving 20 bases between. This CDR3 spans 16 amino acids. Germline lookup yields CDR1 SGHNT and CDR2 YYREEE (reference sequence). In DNA, the CDR3 is TGTGCCAGCAGCCTAAGAACTAGCCGTTCAAGCAATGAGCAGTTCTTC. This gives the protein CASSLRTSRSSNEQFF.

The chain combines TRBV6-5 with TRBJ2-1; no reliable D call. From germline, CDR1 is MNHEY and CDR2 SVGAGI. The CDR3 is 14 amino acids. V was clipped by 8 bases and J by 2 bases, with 13 bases between them. The CDR3 here is CASSTFQAYNEQFF. CDR3 coding DNA: TGTGCCAGCTCTACGTTCCAGGCCTACAATGAGCAGTTCTTC.

The rearrangement joins TRBV9 to TRBJ1-5; no reliable D call. Per the germline V gene, CDR1 is SGDLS and CDR2 is YYNGEE. The CDR3 is 15 residues long. The V and J ends lost 3 bases and 7 bases respectively, with 17 bases between them. The CDR3 nucleotides are TGTGCCAGCAGCGAATCCGGGTCCCGGAAACAGCCCCAGCATTTT. Translation: CASSESGSRKQPQHF.

Written as DNA, the CDR3 is TGTGCCAGCAGCCAAGACAGGGGAACTGAAGCTTTCTTT. Its protein is CASSQDRGTEAFF. This chain connects TRBV4-2 to TRBJ1-1; possible D gene TRBD1, 6 bases. Germline V CDR1 and CDR2: LGHNA, YNFKEQ. V was clipped by 0 bases and J by 5 bases, with 7 bases between them. The CDR3 runs to 13 residues.

The chain employs TRBV6-5 and TRBJ1-5; 7 bases match TRBD1. After removal of 6 bases from V and 4 bases from J, the junction contained 9 bases not matched to a gene. This CDR3 region has 15 residues. CDR1 is MNHEY, CDR2 SVGAGI, per germline. CDR3 sequence: CASREQQGINQPQHF. The CDR3, as DNA: TGTGCCAGCAGGGAGCAACAGGGGATTAATCAGCCCCAGCATTTT.